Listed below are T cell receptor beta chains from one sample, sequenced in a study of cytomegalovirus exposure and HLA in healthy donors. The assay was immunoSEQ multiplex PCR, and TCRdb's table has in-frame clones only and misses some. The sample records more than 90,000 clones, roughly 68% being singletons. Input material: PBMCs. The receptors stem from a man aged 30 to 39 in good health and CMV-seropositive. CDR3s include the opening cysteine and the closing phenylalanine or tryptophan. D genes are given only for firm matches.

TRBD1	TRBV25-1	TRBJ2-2	CASSELGAGQGSGELFF
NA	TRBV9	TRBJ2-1	CASSVGAGSNEQFF
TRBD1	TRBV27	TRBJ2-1	CASSRRTGGLNNEQFF
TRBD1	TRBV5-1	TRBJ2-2	CASTGQGAQAGELFF
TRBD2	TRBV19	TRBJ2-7	CASAAGVGYEQYF
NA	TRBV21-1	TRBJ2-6	CASSGTGRGANVLTF
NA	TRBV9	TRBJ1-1	CASSSYDLTGPLDTEAFF
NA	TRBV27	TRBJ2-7	CASSLSVTSRGYEQYF
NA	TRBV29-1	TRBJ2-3	CSVAEVRDTQYF
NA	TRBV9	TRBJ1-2	CASTSRSFHYGYTF